This TCR beta chain came from a study of neurological immune-mediated disorders (dated by TCRdb to about 2019). Study-level background: Of the roughly 34 multiple sclerosis patients, around 30 had relapsing-remitting MS and 3 had secondary progressive MS. Using UMI-based sequencing, the study compared peripheral blood TCR-beta repertoires from patients with HTLV-I-associated myelopathy (HAM/TSP), patients with multiple sclerosis, and healthy controls. The roughly 99 TCR-beta libraries covered PBMC samples along with longitudinal samples, technical triplicates, and paired sorted CD4+ and CD8+ T-cell subsets. The cohort was made up of 60 to 75 subjects, consisting of roughly 14 HAM/TSP patients, about 35 multiple sclerosis patients and around 20 healthy controls. Points the paper makes about the study in general: The highest TCR clonal expansion was observed in HAM/TSP patients, whereas the lowest was observed in MS patients, even when compared with healthy controls. No identical CDR3 amino acid sequences were shared among expanded clones across subjects, suggesting private TCR-beta repertoires in all groups. No clinical or MRI features were associated with the MS cluster, and the authors said that larger cohorts are needed. In a phylogenetic analysis, the repertoires of 18 out of 34 MS patients fell into a single cluster of related CDR3 sequences, pointing to a possible signature at the repertoire level.

To synthesize cDNA, template-switch 5'RACE was performed with a primer carrying a 10-nucleotide random unique molecular identifier so that each TCR transcript was tagged. Over 170 million TCR-beta sequences, covering 15-18 subjects, were produced in each sequencing run. The RNeasy kit was used for extraction of total RNA. TCR-beta VDJ regions were amplified with primers for the TCR constant region and the 5'RACE anchor, using the KAPA Real-time Library Amplification kit. Sample indexes and Illumina adaptors were added in a first PCR, and a second PCR then increased library yield. After Ampure bead purification, the roughly 650 bp TCR product was size-selected on a 2% E-gel SizeSelection system. Before pooling, library quality was assessed on a Bioanalyzer, concentration was determined with Qubit, and library quantification was performed with the Kapa Library Quantification kit. An Illumina HiSeq 2500 sequenced the libraries paired-end 2 x 150 bp. To increase sequence diversity, about 25-31% phiX was spiked into each library pool. From the authors' description of their analysis: Quality-filtered reads were processed with the UMI-based MiGEC pipeline, and over 90% of raw TCR sequences were removed by the MiGEC pipeline during error correction. VDJ genes were aligned to IMGT germline references, and clonotypes were defined by unique CDR3 amino acid sequence plus V-J genes. Clonal expansion, Shannon diversity and CDR3 relatedness (CalcPairwiseDistances, ClusterSamples) were evaluated with VDJtools, and phylogenetic trees were built with CLCbio workbench. Clones with at least 8 unique UMIs were defined as expanded, with this threshold being based on coefficient-of-variation modelling across technical triplicates. The public sequencing data were trimmed at Q25 with fastp and processed into clonotypes with MiXCR by TCRdb, which kept only in-frame beta chains. Records with the same CDR3 protein are collapsed into one entry carrying the most frequent genes and DNA. These V and J calls are TCRdb output, not the study's own analysis. This sample comprises about 66,000 distinct CDR3 sequences, under 5.5% of them detected only once. Roughly 2% of the sample comes from the top ten.

Libraries from unsorted PBMCs were made from 2 million PBMCs kept in RNAlater at -80 degrees C until RNA extraction. The multiple sclerosis patients were enrolled in a US clinical protocol that evaluated disease progression with magnetic resonance imaging. Peripheral blood was subjected to Ficoll-Hypaque density gradient centrifugation to isolate PBMCs, which were then cryopreserved in liquid nitrogen. The germline V gene (reference sequence) yields DFQATT for CDR1 and SNEGSKA for CDR2. V ends up 3 bases short and J 10 bases short, with an unmatched junction base count of 20. The CDR3 runs 18 amino acids, cysteine and phenylalanine included. Only the CDR3 part of the read is kept: 54 bases, read in frame from the first base. This clonotype came up many times. Its specific antigen is unknown. Per-base quality was not reported, and no clone a single base away is much larger than it.

The chain links TRBV20-1 with TRBJ2-1, and 11 junctional nucleotides match TRBD2. The specimen sequenced was PBMCs. The receptor was derived from a woman in her 70s with multiple sclerosis. The CDR3 region reads CSARGGPPLAGELVEQFF. The sequenced DNA: TGCAGTGCTAGGGGAGGTCCGCCACTAGCGGGAGAATTGGTGGAGCAGTTCTTC.